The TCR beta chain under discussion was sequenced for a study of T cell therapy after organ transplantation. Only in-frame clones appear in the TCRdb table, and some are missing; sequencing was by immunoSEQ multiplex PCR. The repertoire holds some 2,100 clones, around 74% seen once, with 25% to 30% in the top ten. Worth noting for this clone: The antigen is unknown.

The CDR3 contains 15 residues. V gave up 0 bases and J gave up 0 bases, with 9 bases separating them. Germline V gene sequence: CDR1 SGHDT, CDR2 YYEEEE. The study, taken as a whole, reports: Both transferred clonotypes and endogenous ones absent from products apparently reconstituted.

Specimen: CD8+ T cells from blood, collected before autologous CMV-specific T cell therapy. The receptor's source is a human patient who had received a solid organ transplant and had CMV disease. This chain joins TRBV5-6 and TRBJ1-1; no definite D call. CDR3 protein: CASSLERQMNTEAFF. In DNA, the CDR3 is TGTGCCAGCAGCTTGGAACGGCAGATGAACACTGAAGCTTTCTTT.